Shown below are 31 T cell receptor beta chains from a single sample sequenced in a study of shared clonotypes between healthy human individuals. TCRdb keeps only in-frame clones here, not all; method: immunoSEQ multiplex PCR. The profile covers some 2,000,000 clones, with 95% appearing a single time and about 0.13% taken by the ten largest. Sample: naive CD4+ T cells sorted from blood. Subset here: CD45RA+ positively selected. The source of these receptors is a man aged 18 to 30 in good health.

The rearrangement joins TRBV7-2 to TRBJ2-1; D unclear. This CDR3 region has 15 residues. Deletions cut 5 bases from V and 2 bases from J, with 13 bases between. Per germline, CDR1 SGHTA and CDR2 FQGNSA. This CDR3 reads CASSLTVHPYNEQFF. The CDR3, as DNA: TGTGCCAGCAGCCTTACAGTACACCCCTACAATGAGCAGTTCTTC.

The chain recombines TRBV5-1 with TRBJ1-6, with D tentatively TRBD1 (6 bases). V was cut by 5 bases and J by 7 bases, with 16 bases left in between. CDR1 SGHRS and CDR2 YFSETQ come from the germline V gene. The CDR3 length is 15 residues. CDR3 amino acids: CASRGGLGANSPLHF. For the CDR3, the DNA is TGCGCCAGCAGAGGGGGACTCGGCGCCAATTCACCCCTCCACTTT.

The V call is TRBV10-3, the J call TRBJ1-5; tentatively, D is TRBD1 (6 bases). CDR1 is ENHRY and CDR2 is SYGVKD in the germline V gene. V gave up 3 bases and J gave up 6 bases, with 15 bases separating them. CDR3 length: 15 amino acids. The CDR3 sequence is CAISDKGTQGQPQHF. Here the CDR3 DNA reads TGTGCCATCAGTGATAAGGGGACACAAGGTCAGCCCCAGCATTTT.

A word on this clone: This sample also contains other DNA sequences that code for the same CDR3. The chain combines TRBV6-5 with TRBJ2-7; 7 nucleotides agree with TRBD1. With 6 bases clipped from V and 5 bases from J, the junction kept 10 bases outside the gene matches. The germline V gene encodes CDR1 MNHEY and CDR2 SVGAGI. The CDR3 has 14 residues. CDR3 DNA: TGTGCCAGCAGCCGCGACAGGGCTTCCAACGAGCAGTACTTC. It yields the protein CASSRDRASNEQYF.

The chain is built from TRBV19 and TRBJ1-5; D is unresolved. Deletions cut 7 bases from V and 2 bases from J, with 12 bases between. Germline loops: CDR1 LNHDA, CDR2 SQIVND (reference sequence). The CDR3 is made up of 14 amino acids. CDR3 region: CASNGPEGNQPQHF. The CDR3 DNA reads TGTGCCAGTAACGGCCCCGAGGGCAATCAGCCCCAGCATTTT. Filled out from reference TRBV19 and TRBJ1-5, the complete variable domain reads DGGITQSPKYLFRKEGQNVTLSCEQNLNHDAMYWYRQDPGQGLRLIYYSQIVNDFQKGDIAEGYSVSREKKESFPLTVTSAQKNPTAFYLCASNGPEGNQPQHFGDGTRLSIL.

CDR3 coding DNA: TGCGCCAGCAGCTTCGTTGTCGGAGATACGCAGTATTTT. This codes for CASSFVVGDTQYF. V and J are TRBV5-1 and TRBJ2-3; D is unresolved. CDR1 is SGHRS and CDR2 is YFSETQ in the germline V gene. This CDR3 region has 13 residues. V dropped 2 bases and J dropped 5 bases, with 9 bases sitting between them.

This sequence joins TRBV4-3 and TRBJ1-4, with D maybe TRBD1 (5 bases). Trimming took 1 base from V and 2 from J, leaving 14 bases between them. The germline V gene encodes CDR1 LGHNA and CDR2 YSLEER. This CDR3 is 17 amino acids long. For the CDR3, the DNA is TGCGCCAGCAGCCAAGGTTCTAGGGGCAGCACTAATGAAAAACTGTTTTTT. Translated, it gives CASSQGSRGSTNEKLFF.

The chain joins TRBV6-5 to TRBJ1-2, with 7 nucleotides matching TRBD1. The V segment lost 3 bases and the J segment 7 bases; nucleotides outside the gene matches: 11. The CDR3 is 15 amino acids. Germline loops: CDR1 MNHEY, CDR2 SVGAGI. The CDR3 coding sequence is TGTGCCAGCAGTTATTCCGGGACAGTGGGCGCTGGCTACACCTTC. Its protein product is CASSYSGTVGAGYTF.

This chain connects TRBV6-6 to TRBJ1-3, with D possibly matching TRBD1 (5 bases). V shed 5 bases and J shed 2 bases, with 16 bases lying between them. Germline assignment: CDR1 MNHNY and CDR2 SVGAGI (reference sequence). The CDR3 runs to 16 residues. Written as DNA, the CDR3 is TGTGCCAGCAGTCGCCATAACGGGGGGGCTGGAAACACCATATATTTT. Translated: CASSRHNGGAGNTIYF.

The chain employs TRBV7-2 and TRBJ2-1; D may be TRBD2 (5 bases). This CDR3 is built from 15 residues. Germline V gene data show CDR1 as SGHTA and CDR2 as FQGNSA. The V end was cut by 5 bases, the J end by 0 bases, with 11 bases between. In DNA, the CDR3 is TGTGCCAGCAGCCGCACGGGGAGCTCCTACAATGAGCAGTTCTTC. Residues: CASSRTGSSYNEQFF.

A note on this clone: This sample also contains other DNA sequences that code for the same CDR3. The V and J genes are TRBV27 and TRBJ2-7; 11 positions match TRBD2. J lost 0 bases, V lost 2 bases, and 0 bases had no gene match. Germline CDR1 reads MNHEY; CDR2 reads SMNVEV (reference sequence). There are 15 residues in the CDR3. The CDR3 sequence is CASSLTSGSSYEQYF. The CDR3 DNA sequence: TGTGCCAGCAGTTTAACTAGCGGGAGCTCCTACGAGCAGTACTTC.

The CDR3 loop reads CAWKFSGTGELFF. CDR3 DNA: TGTGCCTGGAAGTTTTCGGGAACCGGGGAGCTGTTTTTT. V usage is TRBV30 and J usage is TRBJ2-2, with D maybe TRBD2 (5 bases). The germline gives CDR1 GTSNPN, CDR2 SVGIG (reference sequence). The ends were cut back, 4 bases at V and 5 bases at J, with 11 bases in the middle. The CDR3 consists of 13 residues.

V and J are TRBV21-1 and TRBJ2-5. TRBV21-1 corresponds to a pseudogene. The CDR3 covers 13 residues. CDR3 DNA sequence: TGTGCCAGCAGCGCAACCAACCAAGAGACCCAGTACTTC. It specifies CASSATNQETQYF.

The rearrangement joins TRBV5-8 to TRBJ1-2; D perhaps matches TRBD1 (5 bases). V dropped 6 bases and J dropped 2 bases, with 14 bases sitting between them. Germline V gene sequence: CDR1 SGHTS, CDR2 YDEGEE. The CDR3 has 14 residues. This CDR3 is CASTLAGRNYGYTF. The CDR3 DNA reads TGTGCCAGCACGCTTGCAGGGAGGAACTATGGCTACACCTTC.

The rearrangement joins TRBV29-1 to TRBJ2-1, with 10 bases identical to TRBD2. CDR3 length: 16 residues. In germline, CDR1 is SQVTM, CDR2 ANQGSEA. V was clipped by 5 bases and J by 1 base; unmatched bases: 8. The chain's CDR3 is CSVRSGGSLSYNEQFF. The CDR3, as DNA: TGCAGCGTTCGTAGCGGGGGGTCTCTGTCCTACAATGAGCAGTTCTTC.

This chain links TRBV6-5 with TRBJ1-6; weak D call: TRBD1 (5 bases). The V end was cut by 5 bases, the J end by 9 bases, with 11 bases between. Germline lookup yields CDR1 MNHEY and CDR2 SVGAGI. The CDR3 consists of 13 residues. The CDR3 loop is CASSRNRGSPLHF. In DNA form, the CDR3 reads TGTGCCAGCAGTAGGAATAGGGGTTCACCCCTCCACTTT.

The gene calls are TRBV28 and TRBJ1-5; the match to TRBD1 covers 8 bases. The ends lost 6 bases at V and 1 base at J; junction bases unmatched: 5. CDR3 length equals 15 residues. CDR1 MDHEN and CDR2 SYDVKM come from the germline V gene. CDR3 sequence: CASRRTGRSNQPQHF. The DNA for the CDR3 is TGTGCCAGCAGACGGACAGGGCGGAGCAATCAGCCCCAGCATTTT.

CDR3 DNA: TGTGCCAGCAGCGCTAGCGGGAACCCTCCGGAGACCCAGTACTTC. Translated, it gives CASSASGNPPETQYF. This sequence joins TRBV9 and TRBJ2-5; 9 bases line up with TRBD2. V lost 3 bases, J lost 5 bases, and 8 bases stayed unmatched. The germline V gene encodes CDR1 SGDLS and CDR2 YYNGEE. The CDR3 runs 15 residues.

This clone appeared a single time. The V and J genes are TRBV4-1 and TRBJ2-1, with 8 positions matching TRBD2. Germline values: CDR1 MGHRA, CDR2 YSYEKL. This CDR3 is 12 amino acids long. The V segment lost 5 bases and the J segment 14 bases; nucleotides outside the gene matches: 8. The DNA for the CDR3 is TGCGCCAGCAGCACCCGGGAGGGTTTGGAGTTCTTC. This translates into CASSTREGLEFF.

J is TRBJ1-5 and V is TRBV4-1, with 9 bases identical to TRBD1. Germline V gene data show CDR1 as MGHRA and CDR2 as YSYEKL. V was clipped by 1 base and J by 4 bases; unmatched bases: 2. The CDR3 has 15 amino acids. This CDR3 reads CASSQGDRENQPQHF. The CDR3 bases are TGCGCCAGCAGCCAAGGGGACAGGGAGAATCAGCCCCAGCATTTT.

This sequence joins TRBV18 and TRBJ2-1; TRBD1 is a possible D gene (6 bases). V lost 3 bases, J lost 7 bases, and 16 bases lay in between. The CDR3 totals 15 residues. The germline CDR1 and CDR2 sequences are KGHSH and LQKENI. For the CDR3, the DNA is TGTGCCAGCTCACCTTACAGGGACGCTAGGAATGAGCAGTTCTTC. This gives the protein CASSPYRDARNEQFF.

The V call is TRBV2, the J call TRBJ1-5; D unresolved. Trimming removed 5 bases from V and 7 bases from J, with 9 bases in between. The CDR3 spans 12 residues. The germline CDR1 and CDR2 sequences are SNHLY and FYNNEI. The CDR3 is CASSRAIQPQHF. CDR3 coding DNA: TGTGCCAGCAGTCGAGCAATCCAGCCCCAGCATTTT.

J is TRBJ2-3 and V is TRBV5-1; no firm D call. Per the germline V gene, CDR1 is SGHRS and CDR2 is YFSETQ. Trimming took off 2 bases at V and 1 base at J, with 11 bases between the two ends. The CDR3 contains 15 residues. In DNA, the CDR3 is TGCGCCAGCAGCTTTCTTTTCTCGGGCACAGATACGCAGTATTTT. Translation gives CASSFLFSGTDTQYF.

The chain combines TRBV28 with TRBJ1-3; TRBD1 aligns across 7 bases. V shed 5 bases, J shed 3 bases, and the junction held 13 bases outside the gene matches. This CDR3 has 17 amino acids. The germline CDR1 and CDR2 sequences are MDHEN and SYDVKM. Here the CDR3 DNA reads TGTGCCAGCAGTGGTGCCGAGGCCAGACAGGGTGGAAACACCATATATTTT. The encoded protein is CASSGAEARQGGNTIYF.

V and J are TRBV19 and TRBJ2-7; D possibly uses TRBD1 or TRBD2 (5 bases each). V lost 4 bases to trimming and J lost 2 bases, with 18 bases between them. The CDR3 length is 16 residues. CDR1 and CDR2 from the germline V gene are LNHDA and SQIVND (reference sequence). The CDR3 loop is CASSSLSVGPPYEQYF. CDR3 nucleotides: TGTGCCAGTAGTAGCCTATCTGTGGGACCCCCCTACGAGCAGTACTTC.

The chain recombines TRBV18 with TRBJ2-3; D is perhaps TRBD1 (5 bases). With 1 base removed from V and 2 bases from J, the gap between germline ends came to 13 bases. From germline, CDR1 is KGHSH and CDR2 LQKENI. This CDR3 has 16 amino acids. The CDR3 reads CASSPRSGLVTDTQYF. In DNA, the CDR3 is TGTGCCAGCTCACCACGTTCAGGGTTAGTCACAGATACGCAGTATTTT.

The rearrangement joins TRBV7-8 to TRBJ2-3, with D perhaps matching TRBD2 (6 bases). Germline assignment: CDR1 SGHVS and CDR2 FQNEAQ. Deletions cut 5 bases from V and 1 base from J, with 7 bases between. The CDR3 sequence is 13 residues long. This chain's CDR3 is CASSPSGTDTQYF. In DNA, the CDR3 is TGTGCCAGCAGCCCTAGCGGCACAGATACGCAGTATTTT.

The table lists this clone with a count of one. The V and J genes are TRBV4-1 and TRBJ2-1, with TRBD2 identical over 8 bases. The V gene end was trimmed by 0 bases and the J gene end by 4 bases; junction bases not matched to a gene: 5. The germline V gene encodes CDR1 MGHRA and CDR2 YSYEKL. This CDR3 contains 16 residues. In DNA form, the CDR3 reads TGCGCCAGCAGCCAAGATTTTGCGGGGGGATACAATGAGCAGTTCTTC. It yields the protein CASSQDFAGGYNEQFF.

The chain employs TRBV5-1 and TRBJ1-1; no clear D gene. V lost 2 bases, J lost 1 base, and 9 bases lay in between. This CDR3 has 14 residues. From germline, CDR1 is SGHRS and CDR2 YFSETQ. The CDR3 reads CASSLGHANTEAFF. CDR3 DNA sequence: TGCGCCAGCAGCTTAGGGCACGCGAACACTGAAGCTTTCTTT.

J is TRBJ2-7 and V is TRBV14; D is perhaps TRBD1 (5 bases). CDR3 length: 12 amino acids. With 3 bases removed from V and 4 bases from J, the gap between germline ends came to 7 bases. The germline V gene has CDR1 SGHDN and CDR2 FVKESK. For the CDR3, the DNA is TGTGCCAGCAGCCACACAGGATACGAGCAGTACTTC. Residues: CASSHTGYEQYF. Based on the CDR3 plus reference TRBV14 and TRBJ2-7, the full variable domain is EAGVTQFPSHSVIEKGQTVTLRCDPISGHDNLYWYRRVMGKEIKFLLHFVKESKQDESGMPNNRFLAERTGGTYSTLKVQPAELEDSGVYFCASSHTGYEQYFGPGTRLTVT.

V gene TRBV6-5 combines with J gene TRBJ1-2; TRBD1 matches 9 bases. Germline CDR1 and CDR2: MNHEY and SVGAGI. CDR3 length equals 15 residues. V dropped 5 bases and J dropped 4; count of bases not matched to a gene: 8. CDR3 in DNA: TGTGCCAGCAGTCCGGACAGGGGCCCTTCCTATGGCTACACCTTC. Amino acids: CASSPDRGPSYGYTF.